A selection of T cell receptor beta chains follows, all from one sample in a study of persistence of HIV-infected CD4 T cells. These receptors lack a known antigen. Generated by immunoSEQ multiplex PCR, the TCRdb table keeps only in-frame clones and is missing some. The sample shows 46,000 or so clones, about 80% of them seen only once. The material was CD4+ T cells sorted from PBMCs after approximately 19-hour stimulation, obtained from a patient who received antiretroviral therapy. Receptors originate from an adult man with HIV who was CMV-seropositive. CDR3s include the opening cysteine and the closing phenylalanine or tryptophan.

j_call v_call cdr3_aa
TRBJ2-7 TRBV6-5 CASSYGGANLYEQYF
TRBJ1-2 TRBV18 CATSTLANYGYTF
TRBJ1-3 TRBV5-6 CASSPGQGIGNTIYF
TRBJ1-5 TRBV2 CASSDRGLKPQHF
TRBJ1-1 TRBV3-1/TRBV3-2 CASSYDRAGTEAFF
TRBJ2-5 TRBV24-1 CATSDGGQGQETQYF
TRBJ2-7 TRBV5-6 CASSLGTGLGEQYF
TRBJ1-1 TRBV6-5 CASSYARGGISEAFF
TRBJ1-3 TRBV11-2 CASSPRLWGASGNTIYF
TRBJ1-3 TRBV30 CARSLRSGNTIYF
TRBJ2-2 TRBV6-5 CASSYDGPGELFF
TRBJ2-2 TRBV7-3 CASSRHGGQSTGELFF
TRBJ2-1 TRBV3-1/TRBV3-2 CASSQVKEQFF
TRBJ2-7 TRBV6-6 CASSYSDKRGSYEQYF
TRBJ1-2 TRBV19 CASSIRGNYGYTF
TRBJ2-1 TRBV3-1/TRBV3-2 CASSHSGTRSCNEQFF
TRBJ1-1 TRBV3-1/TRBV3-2 CASSPGERRAFF
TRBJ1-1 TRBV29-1 CSVWLNTEAFF
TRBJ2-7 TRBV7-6 CASSLGTDRESYEQYF
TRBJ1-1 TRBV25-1 CASSERDRGHTEAFF
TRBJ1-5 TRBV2 CASSVGRSSNQPQHF
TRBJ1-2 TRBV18 CASSLTRGAGGYTF
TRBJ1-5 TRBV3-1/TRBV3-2 CASSQGWSRQPQHF
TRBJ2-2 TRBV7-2 CASSLLGSGDTGELFF
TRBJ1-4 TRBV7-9 CASSPFLGGRGLYEKLFF